The next 24 T cell receptor beta chains were all read from a single sample in a study of cytomegalovirus exposure and HLA in healthy donors. With 60 Vbeta and 13 Jbeta primers, the PCR was carried out. Data came from immunoSEQ multiplex PCR; TCRdb stores just in-frame clones and leaves some out. This sample yields more than 90,000 clones, of which approximately 70% are seen a single time; approximately 8.6% belongs to the top ten. The sequenced material came from PBMCs. These TCRs come from a man under 40 in good health and CMV-seropositive.

The chain carries TRBV27 and TRBJ1-5; D unclear. There are 14 residues in the CDR3. The V end was cut by 4 bases, the J end by 0 bases, with 7 bases between. Germline CDR1 and CDR2: MNHEY and SMNVEV (reference sequence). In DNA, the CDR3 is TGTGCCAGCAGTTGGGCAGGTAGCAATCAGCCCCAGCATTTT. The encoded protein is CASSWAGSNQPQHF.

The CDR3 loop is CASSIGTLSLRAFF. CDR3 coding DNA: TGTGCCAGTAGTATAGGGACTTTGAGTTTGAGAGCTTTCTTT. The chain couples TRBV19 to TRBJ1-1; D is undetermined. Trimming stripped 1 base from V and 10 bases from J, with 16 bases between. Germline V lookup: CDR1 LNHDA, CDR2 SQIVND (reference sequence). The CDR3 sequence is 14 residues long.

V and J are TRBV7-6 and TRBJ2-1; 9 bases are shared with TRBD1. The CDR3 loop spans 15 amino acids. Germline loops: CDR1 SGHVS, CDR2 FNYEAQ. V shed 5 bases and J 6 bases; nucleotides not matched to a gene: 8. CDR3 protein: CASSLTGTGSNEQFF. For the CDR3, the DNA is TGTGCCAGCAGCCTAACCGGGACAGGGTCCAATGAGCAGTTCTTC.

This chain connects TRBV7-2 to TRBJ2-2; the match to TRBD1 covers 8 bases. J lost 6 bases, V lost 1 base, and 4 bases had no gene match. There are 15 residues in the CDR3. Germline V gives CDR1 SGHTA, CDR2 FQGNSA. The chain's CDR3 is CASSLVPTGAGELFF. In DNA form, the CDR3 reads TGTGCCAGCAGCTTAGTCCCGACAGGGGCCGGGGAGCTGTTTTTT. The full variable domain, its missing parts supplied by reference TRBV7-2 and TRBJ2-2, is GAGVSQSPSNKVTEKGKDVELRCDPISGHTALYWYRQSLGQGLEFLIYFQGNSAPDKSGLPSDRFSAERTGGSVSTLTIQRTQQEDSAVYLCASSLVPTGAGELFFGEGSRLTVL.

The chain joins TRBV5-1 to TRBJ1-3; 8 bases are a match to TRBD1. CDR3 length equals 15 residues. V dropped 7 bases and J dropped 2; count of bases not matched to a gene: 8. Germline V gene lookup returns CDR1 SGHRS and CDR2 YFSETQ. CDR3 in amino acids: CASSLQGAAGNTIYF. CDR3 bases: TGCGCCAGCTCCCTCCAGGGGGCAGCTGGAAACACCATATATTTT.

The chain is built from TRBV6-5 and TRBJ2-5; tentatively, D is TRBD1 (6 bases). The CDR3 runs 13 residues. The germline gives CDR1 MNHEY, CDR2 SVGAGI. V lost 6 bases to trimming and J lost 3 bases, with 11 bases between them. The CDR3 sequence: CASRPGTKETQYF. CDR3 coding DNA: TGTGCCAGCAGACCTGGGACAAAAGAGACCCAGTACTTC.

This clone was counted only a few times. The V and J genes are TRBV9 and TRBJ2-6; 10 bases are a match to TRBD2. This CDR3 is 19 amino acids long. Germline loops: CDR1 SGDLS, CDR2 YYNGEE. Trimming took 3 bases from V and 0 from J; bases not matched to a gene: 9. CDR3 region: CASSDSVAGGDSGANVLTF. CDR3 bases: TGTGCCAGCAGCGATTCGGTAGCGGGAGGTGACTCTGGGGCCAACGTCCTGACTTTC.

In its sample, this clone was seen a few times. The chain is built from TRBV29-1 and TRBJ2-2, with a possible D match to TRBD1 (6 bases). This CDR3 contains 11 residues. CDR1 is SQVTM and CDR2 is ANQGSEA in the germline V gene. V was cut by 3 bases and J by 8 bases, with 7 bases left in between. CDR3 nucleotide sequence: TGCAGCGTTGAGACAGGTGGGGAGCTGTTTTTT. Translation: CSVETGGELFF.

CDR3 in amino acids: CAWSGPGTTTEAFF. CDR3 coding DNA: TGTGCCTGGAGTGGCCCCGGGACAACAACTGAAGCTTTCTTT. This chain links TRBV30 with TRBJ1-1; the D gene is possibly TRBD1 (6 bases). In germline, CDR1 is GTSNPN, CDR2 SVGIG (reference sequence). V was cut by 1 base and J by 5 bases, with 14 bases left in between. The CDR3 totals 14 residues.

V gene TRBV5-4 combines with J gene TRBJ2-7; D not resolved. The CDR3 has 13 residues. Germline V gives CDR1 SGHNT, CDR2 YYREEE (reference sequence). V was shortened by 2 bases and J by 1 base, with 7 bases between the two germline ends. CDR3 loop: CASSFRSSYEQYF. The CDR3 DNA sequence: TGTGCCAGCAGCTTTAGGAGTTCCTACGAGCAGTACTTC.

This clone was detected only a few times. The rearrangement links TRBV5-4 to TRBJ1-1, with D perhaps matching TRBD1 (5 bases). CDR1 is SGHNT, CDR2 YYREEE, per germline (reference sequence). The V end lost 0 bases, the J end lost 1 base, and 10 bases lay between the germline ends. The CDR3 is 15 residues long. The CDR3 nucleotides read TGTGCCAGCAGCTTGGATGCAGGACAGAACACTGAAGCTTTCTTT. This encodes CASSLDAGQNTEAFF. The full variable domain, in which reference TRBV5-4 and TRBJ1-1 provide the parts outside the CDR3, is ETGVTQSPTHLIKTRGQQVTLRCSSQSGHNTVSWYQQALGQGPQFIFQYYREEENGRGNFPPRFSGLQFPNYSSELNVNALELDDSALYLCASSLDAGQNTEAFFGQGTRLTVV.

V is TRBV6-1 and J is TRBJ2-1, with TRBD1 matching over 9 bases. Per germline, CDR1 MNHNS and CDR2 SASEGT. V lost 3 bases, J lost 3 bases, and 3 bases stayed unmatched. The CDR3 loop spans 15 amino acids. CDR3 amino acids: CASSDMTGGYNEQFF. The CDR3 nucleotides are TGTGCCAGCAGTGATATGACAGGGGGCTACAATGAGCAGTTCTTC.

The chain carries TRBV6-5 and TRBJ2-5, with 9 bases aligning to TRBD2. V was pared by 4 bases and J by 4 bases, with 4 bases of the junction left unmatched. Germline V lookup: CDR1 MNHEY, CDR2 SVGAGI. The CDR3 has 14 residues. The CDR3 is CASSSGAGGETQYF. CDR3 sequence (DNA): TGTGCCAGCAGTTCCGGAGCGGGAGGAGAGACCCAGTACTTC.

This rearrangement joins TRBV7-8 to TRBJ2-7, with TRBD2 as a possible D gene (8 bases). The V end lost 5 bases, the J end lost 6 bases, and 23 bases lay between the germline ends. The CDR3 has 16 amino acids. From germline, CDR1 is SGHVS and CDR2 FQNEAQ. The CDR3 sequence is CASSLVVGRGQGEQYV. CDR3 bases: TGTGCCAGCAGCCTAGTGGTCGGGAGGGGGCAGGGCGAGCAGTACGTC.

This chain links TRBV18 with TRBJ2-2; TRBD1 matches 7 bases. This CDR3 has 16 residues. Germline CDR1 is KGHSH and CDR2 is LQKENI. Trimming removed 2 bases from V and 4 bases from J; junction bases left unmatched: 7. Here the CDR3 DNA reads TGTGCCAGCTCACCAGGTACAGGGGATCGCACCGGGGAGCTGTTTTTT. Protein sequence: CASSPGTGDRTGELFF.

This clone was counted once. V gene TRBV30 combines with J gene TRBJ2-5, with a tentative D call TRBD2 (5 bases). The length of the CDR3 is 13 residues. Germline V gene sequence: CDR1 GTSNPN, CDR2 SVGIG (reference sequence). The V end lost 3 bases, the J end lost 5 bases, and 13 bases lay between the germline ends. The CDR3 nucleotides read TGTGCCTGGAGGCGTGGTTGGAGGGAGACCCAGTACTTC. It is translated as CAWRRGWRETQYF.

The chain has TRBV4-2 and TRBJ2-3; 10 bases line up with TRBD2. This CDR3 spans 17 amino acids. The trim removed 1 base at V and 1 base at J, leaving 5 bases unmatched. The germline gives CDR1 LGHNA, CDR2 YNFKEQ. DNA for the CDR3: TGTGCCAGCAGCCAAGTGGGAAGCGGGGGGGGCACAGATACGCAGTATTTT. Protein sequence: CASSQVGSGGGTDTQYF.

The V call is TRBV19, the J call TRBJ1-5; maybe TRBD1 (6 bases). Trimming removed 5 bases at V and 6 bases at J, with 23 bases between. Germline CDR1 reads LNHDA; CDR2 reads SQIVND (reference sequence). The CDR3 loop spans 17 amino acids. For the CDR3, the DNA is TGTGCCAGTAGTCTTCCCGGGACAAAATCTCTCACTCAGCCCCAGCATTTT. This translates into CASSLPGTKSLTQPQHF.

The chain combines TRBV29-1 with TRBJ2-1; D unclear. Germline lookup yields CDR1 SQVTM and CDR2 ANQGSEA. The ends were cut back, 3 bases at V and 3 bases at J, with 9 bases in the middle. CDR3 length equals 13 residues. CDR3 DNA: TGCAGCGTTGATGGCAGGTTCTACAATGAGCAGTTCTTC. Protein sequence: CSVDGRFYNEQFF.

The V call is TRBV15, the J call TRBJ2-7, with 8 bases lining up with TRBD1. The CDR3 covers 15 residues. Looked up from germline, CDR1 is LNHNV and CDR2 is YYDKDF (reference sequence). V gave up 1 base and J gave up 6 bases; unmatched junction bases: 8. In DNA, the CDR3 is TGTGCCACCAGCAGAGGGCCCCAGGGGGCTAGCGAGCAGTACTTC. Translation gives CATSRGPQGASEQYF. The variable domain in full, completed from reference TRBV15 and TRBJ2-7, reads DAMVIQNPRYQVTQFGKPVTLSCSQTLNHNVMYWYQQKSSQAPKLLFHYYDKDFNNEADTPDNFQSRRPNTSFCFLDIRSPGLGDTAMYLCATSRGPQGASEQYFGPGTRLTVT.

The rearrangement joins TRBV7-3 to TRBJ1-5; D may be TRBD1 (6 bases). This CDR3 has 14 residues. Per germline, CDR1 SGHTA and CDR2 FQGTGA. The V and J ends lost 5 bases and 7 bases respectively, with 15 bases between them. In DNA, the CDR3 is TGTGCCAGCAGCCTTCGGGGGCGGGGGCAGCCCCAGCATTTT. This sequence encodes CASSLRGRGQPQHF.

V and J are TRBV28 and TRBJ2-2; maybe TRBD2 (5 bases). Germline CDR1 MDHEN, CDR2 SYDVKM. CDR3 length: 17 residues. The V gene lost 9 bases and the J gene lost 5 bases, with 25 bases spanning the gap. The CDR3 bases are TGTGCCAGTACGCCCCGTGGACTGGTGCCGGGGACCGGGGAGCTGTTTTTT. Translating gives CASTPRGLVPGTGELFF.

The V gene is TRBV6-7, the J gene TRBJ2-3, with D tentatively TRBD2 (5 bases). TRBV6-7 is an ORF; its function is uncertain. V lost 0 bases and J 1 base, leaving 11 bases between the germline ends. This CDR3 has 16 amino acids. CDR3 sequence: CASSYSNKRCTDTQYF. The CDR3 DNA is TGTGCCAGCAGTTACTCGAATAAGCGGTGCACAGATACGCAGTATTTT.

This clone has just a few counts. The chain combines TRBV6-4 with TRBJ2-3; 9 bases align to TRBD2. V gave up 3 bases and J gave up 6 bases; unmatched junction bases: 10. The CDR3 is 16 residues long. The V gene's germline CDR1 is MRHNA and CDR2 SNTAGT. The CDR3 loop is CASSEGPAGGADTQYF. DNA for the CDR3: TGTGCCAGCAGTGAGGGCCCAGCGGGGGGAGCCGATACGCAGTATTTT.